Listed here are 29 T cell receptor beta chains from one sample, sequenced in a study of T cell repertoires in cytomegalovirus infection. In TCRdb, the reads were re-called with MiXCR into one record per CDR3 protein. Of approximately 190,000 distinct CDR3 sequences listed, roughly 9.8% are singletons. Sample: PBMCs. These receptors came from a human donor in good health (CMV status not recorded). Some clones in this sample may be carry-over from other donors' samples.

This clonotype was counted between two and nine times. The chain joins TRBV5-1 to TRBJ2-3, with D perhaps assigned TRBD1 or TRBD2 (6 bases each). Deletions cut 1 base from V and 5 bases from J, with 17 bases between. The CDR3 extends over 16 amino acids. Germline V gives CDR1 SGHRS, CDR2 YFSETQ. CDR3 residues: CASSLWSGAGGDTQYF. CDR3 DNA: TGCGCCAGCAGCTTGTGGTCGGGGGCCGGGGGAGATACGCAGTATTTT.

Written as DNA, the CDR3 is TGCAGTGCTAGCATCCTTGGACTAGCGGGTGGGGAGCAGTACTTC. Protein sequence: CSASILGLAGGEQYF. The rearrangement joins TRBV20-1 to TRBJ2-7; 11 nucleotides line up with TRBD2. V trimming: 3 bases; J trimming: 7 bases; junction bases outside the gene matches: 11. The CDR3 loop spans 15 amino acids. Germline V lookup: CDR1 DFQATT, CDR2 SNEGSKA (reference sequence).

This clonotype was seen only a few times. This chain uses TRBV6-1 with TRBJ2-5; D not resolved. This CDR3 has 17 residues. Trimming pared 5 bases from V and 5 bases from J, leaving 24 bases between. Germline loops: CDR1 MNHNS, CDR2 SASEGT. CDR3: CASSPDEANGVGETQYF. CDR3 bases: TGTGCCAGCAGTCCCGATGAAGCGAATGGCGTTGGGGAGACCCAGTACTTC.

The chain carries TRBV11-3 and TRBJ2-7, with TRBD1 matching 10 bases. With V trimmed by 4 bases and J by 5 bases, 5 bases remained unmatched. Germline loops: CDR1 SGHNT, CDR2 YENEEA. The CDR3 has 14 residues. The CDR3 bases are TGTGCCAGCAGCTCAGCCGGACAGGGGGACGAGCAGTACTTC. Encoded protein: CASSSAGQGDEQYF.

This clonotype appeared many times. The J gene is TRBJ1-5, the V gene TRBV28; the D gene is possibly TRBD1 (5 bases). There are 15 residues in the CDR3. Between the trimmed V and J ends, which lost 4 bases and 9 bases, there was a span of 19 bases. CDR1 is MDHEN, CDR2 SYDVKM, per germline. In DNA, the CDR3 is TGTGCCAGCAGTTCGGGACCGGGGCAAGAGCGGCCCCAGCATTTT. It yields the protein CASSSGPGQERPQHF.

At least ten counts were recorded for this clonotype. The chain recombines TRBV6-1 with TRBJ2-1; 11 nucleotides line up with TRBD2. The trim removed 1 base at V and 7 bases at J, leaving 0 bases unmatched. CDR1 is MNHNS, CDR2 SASEGT, per germline. This CDR3 contains 14 residues. The CDR3 sequence is CASSEGTSGNEQFF. CDR3 DNA sequence: TGTGCCAGCAGTGAAGGGACTAGCGGGAATGAGCAGTTCTTC.

The rearrangement links TRBV6-2 or TRBV6-3 to TRBJ2-6, with TRBD1 matching 7 bases. The germline gives CDR1 MNHEY, CDR2 SVGEGT. This CDR3 spans 15 amino acids. J was trimmed by 2 bases and V by 10 bases; bases with no gene match: 8. The CDR3 region is CATNRGFAGANVLTF. The CDR3 nucleotides are TGTGCCACCAACAGGGGTTTTGCTGGGGCCAACGTCCTGACTTTC.

In its sample, this clonotype was seen many times. The rearrangement joins TRBV5-1 to TRBJ2-3; 8 positions match TRBD2. With 4 bases clipped from V and 2 bases from J, the junction kept 15 bases outside the gene matches. Per germline, CDR1 SGHRS and CDR2 YFSETQ. This CDR3 has 18 residues. CDR3 bases: TGCGCCAGCAGCACCGGGGCGGGGGGCGCAGGGTACACAGATACGCAGTATTTT. Protein: CASSTGAGGAGYTDTQYF.

This clonotype was recorded many times. The genes are TRBV12-3 or TRBV12-4 and TRBJ1-5; D possibly corresponds to TRBD1 (5 bases). There are 14 residues in the CDR3. V was pared by 6 bases and J by 4 bases, with 13 bases between. CDR3 protein: CASRGTGGNQPQHF. For the CDR3, the DNA is TGTGCCAGCAGGGGGACTGGGGGGAATCAGCCCCAGCATTTT.

This clonotype was detected a few times. The rearrangement uses TRBV14 and TRBJ1-2; no clear D. V was pared by 0 bases and J by 8 bases, with 13 bases between. The CDR3 contains 14 residues. The germline CDR1 and CDR2 sequences are SGHDN and FVKESK. CDR3 nucleotide sequence: TGTGCCAGCAGCCAAGACTCCGGTCTCGGGGGCTACACCTTC. This gives the protein CASSQDSGLGGYTF.

The chain links TRBV25-1 to TRBJ1-6, with TRBD1 matching over 7 bases. Germline loops: CDR1 MGHDK, CDR2 SYGVNS. V gave up 6 bases and J gave up 7 bases; unmatched junction bases: 6. The CDR3 covers 14 residues. This CDR3 is CASSQGGYNSPLHF. The CDR3 nucleotides read TGTGCCAGCAGCCAGGGGGGATACAATTCACCCCTCCACTTT.

This clonotype was picked up many times. The chain joins TRBV7-2 to TRBJ2-7; 8 bases are shared with TRBD1. Germline V gene lookup returns CDR1 SGHTA and CDR2 FQGNSA. CDR3 size: 14 residues. The V gene end was trimmed by 5 bases and the J gene end by 3 bases; junction bases not matched to a gene: 6. The CDR3 nucleotides read TGTGCCAGCAGCGGAGACAGGGGATACTACGAGCAGTACTTC. Its protein product is CASSGDRGYYEQYF.

This clonotype has more than one count but fewer than ten. This rearrangement joins TRBV6-5 to TRBJ1-3, with D perhaps matching TRBD1 (5 bases). Germline-derived CDR1 and CDR2 are MNHEY and SVGAGI. V gave up 5 bases and J gave up 9 bases, with 11 bases separating them. This CDR3 is 12 amino acids long. CDR3 residues: CASSARGGTIYF. CDR3 DNA sequence: TGTGCCAGCAGTGCCCGCGGGGGCACCATATATTTT.

This clonotype showed up just a few times. The chain links TRBV30 to TRBJ1-2, with 7 positions matching TRBD1. Per the germline V gene, CDR1 is GTSNPN and CDR2 is SVGIG (reference sequence). There are 12 residues in the CDR3. J gave up 4 bases and V 5 bases, and 4 bases lay outside the gene matches. CDR3 bases: TGTGCCTGGGGGACAGTGGGCTATGGCTACACCTTC. Its translation is CAWGTVGYGYTF.

The table lists this clonotype with a few counts. This sequence joins TRBV7-3 and TRBJ2-1; 9 bases match TRBD2. The CDR3 covers 16 residues. Trimming took 2 bases from V and 6 from J; bases not matched to a gene: 8. Germline values: CDR1 SGHTA, CDR2 FQGTGA. The CDR3 nucleotides are TGTGCCAGCAGCTTACTGGGCGGGGGGGCTGTCAATGAGCAGTTCTTC. Its protein product is CASSLLGGGAVNEQFF.

This clonotype was recorded many times. V is TRBV7-2 and J is TRBJ2-2; D unclear. The V gene lost 11 bases and the J gene lost 2 bases, with 15 bases spanning the gap. Germline CDR1 SGHTA, CDR2 FQGNSA. This CDR3 has 14 residues. In DNA form, the CDR3 reads TGTGCCGGTTTACGGACGGCCAACACCGGGGAGCTGTTTTTT. It is translated as CAGLRTANTGELFF.

CDR3 protein: CASSQDARGTEAFF. CDR3 in DNA: TGTGCCAGCAGCCAAGATGCTAGGGGTACTGAAGCTTTCTTT. J is TRBJ1-1 and V is TRBV14, with D possibly being TRBD1 (5 bases). V was trimmed by 0 bases and J by 5 bases, leaving 10 bases between them. The V gene's germline CDR1 is SGHDN and CDR2 FVKESK. The CDR3 is 14 residues long.

This clonotype showed up many times. J is TRBJ1-1 and V is TRBV6-2 or TRBV6-3; no reliable D call. Per germline, CDR1 MNHEY and CDR2 SVGEGT. The CDR3 has 13 amino acids. V was shortened by 7 bases and J by 1 base, with 10 bases between the two germline ends. The CDR3 DNA is TGTGCCAGCACACGGGCAACGAACACTGAAGCTTTCTTT. Its protein product is CASTRATNTEAFF.

This clonotype was counted between two and nine times. The V call is TRBV28, the J call TRBJ1-2; 7 bases align to TRBD1. This CDR3 is 14 amino acids long. Germline V gives CDR1 MDHEN, CDR2 SYDVKM. V dropped 4 bases and J dropped 8; count of bases not matched to a gene: 10. The CDR3 DNA reads as TGTGCCAGCAGTTCGCGAAACAGGGGTAGCGGCTACACCTTC. Translation gives CASSSRNRGSGYTF.

This clonotype was recorded only once. The chain recombines TRBV9 with TRBJ2-1; tentatively, D is TRBD1 (6 bases). Trimming removed 3 bases from V and 0 bases from J, with 10 bases in between. The CDR3 covers 15 residues. In germline, CDR1 is SGDLS, CDR2 YYNGEE. In nucleotides, the CDR3 is TGTGCCAGCAGCGCAGGGGCGCCCTCCTACAATGAGCAGTTCTTC. It translates to CASSAGAPSYNEQFF.

Regarding this clonotype: This clone may be a read error of a much larger clone one base away. The V call is TRBV7-8, the J call TRBJ2-1; D is perhaps TRBD1 or TRBD2 (7 bases each). Germline CDR1 reads SGHVS; CDR2 reads FQNEAQ. CDR3 length: 14 residues. Written as DNA, the CDR3 is TGTGCCAGCAGACCGAGGGGGCGGGGGCATGAGCGGTTCTTC. Translation: CASRPRGRGHERFF.

There are many counts of this clonotype. This chain uses TRBV5-1 with TRBJ2-3; tentatively, D is TRBD1 (6 bases). CDR1 is SGHRS and CDR2 is YFSETQ in the germline V gene. This CDR3 spans 16 amino acids. Trimming took 2 bases from V and 0 from J, leaving 13 bases between them. The CDR3 protein is CASSLQGRSSTDTQYF. The CDR3 DNA sequence: TGCGCCAGCAGCTTACAGGGCAGGTCTAGCACAGATACGCAGTATTTT.

This clonotype appeared many times. V and J are TRBV28 and TRBJ2-1; TRBD2 is a possible D gene (6 bases). The CDR3 extends over 13 amino acids. Germline loops: CDR1 MDHEN, CDR2 SYDVKM. V was cut by 6 bases and J by 8 bases, with 14 bases left in between. In nucleotides, the CDR3 is TGTGCCAGCAGCAGGGAGGAGTTGTATGAGCAGTTCTTC. Amino acid sequence: CASSREELYEQFF.

This clonotype was seen a few times. V and J are TRBV19 and TRBJ2-5, with TRBD1 as a possible D gene (6 bases). V was pared by 4 bases and J by 4 bases, with 16 bases between. The CDR3 is 15 amino acids. CDR1 LNHDA and CDR2 SQIVND come from the germline V gene (reference sequence). Here the CDR3 reads CASSRGTGRRETQYF. CDR3 coding DNA: TGTGCCAGTAGTAGGGGTACAGGGCGAAGAGAGACCCAGTACTTC.

The chain uses TRBV2 and TRBJ1-1; 9 positions match TRBD1. Germline CDR1 and CDR2: SNHLY and FYNNEI. The CDR3 covers 15 residues. Trimming removed 2 bases from V and 0 bases from J; junction bases left unmatched: 1. In DNA form, the CDR3 reads TGTGCCAGCAGTGAACGGGACAGGGTGAACACTGAAGCTTTCTTT. It encodes CASSERDRVNTEAFF.

This clonotype was detected many times. The CDR3 region has the DNA TGTGCCAGCAGCCGTCACAGGAGGGATGAAAAACTGTTTTTT. This encodes CASSRHRRDEKLFF. The chain recombines TRBV7-6 with TRBJ1-4, with a possible D match to TRBD1 (5 bases). From germline, CDR1 is SGHVS and CDR2 FNYEAQ. V lost 5 bases, J lost 6 bases, and 13 bases lay in between. The length of the CDR3 is 14 residues. Combining the CDR3 with reference TRBV7-6 and TRBJ1-4 gives the whole variable domain GAGVSQSPRYKVTKRGQDVALRCDPISGHVSLYWYRQALGQGPEFLTYFNYEAQQDKSGLPNDRFSAERPEGSISTLTIQRTEQRDSAMYRCASSRHRRDEKLFFGSGTQLSVL.

This clonotype was counted between two and nine times. The chain links TRBV20-1 to TRBJ1-1, with unresolved D. The CDR3 length is 12 residues. From germline, CDR1 is DFQATT and CDR2 SNEGSKA (reference sequence). CDR3 loop: CRLPSSRTEAFF. CDR3 in DNA: TGCAGGCTCCCATCATCCCGAACTGAAGCTTTCTTT.

This clonotype was seen many times. CDR3 nucleotides: TGTGCCAGCAGCTTAGATTGGACTAGCGGGAAGGTTCTGTTCTTC. It encodes CASSLDWTSGKVLFF. The chain links TRBV7-6 to TRBJ2-1, with 12 bases aligning to TRBD2. From germline, CDR1 is SGHVS and CDR2 FNYEAQ. This CDR3 spans 15 amino acids. The ends lost 1 base at V and 15 bases at J; junction bases unmatched: 10.

This clonotype was counted at least ten times. This chain joins TRBV28 and TRBJ1-2; 8 bases fit TRBD1. Per germline, CDR1 MDHEN and CDR2 SYDVKM. The V segment lost 4 bases and the J segment 8 bases; nucleotides outside the gene matches: 9. The CDR3 loop spans 14 amino acids. The CDR3 spells CASSSGWTGLGYTF. As DNA, the CDR3 is TGTGCCAGCAGTTCAGGATGGACAGGGCTCGGCTACACCTTC.